These 4 T cell receptor beta chains came from one sample sequenced in a study of PD-1 blockade in classical Hodgkin lymphoma. TCRdb's table, derived via immunoSEQ multiplex PCR, lists solely in-frame clones and lacks some. Of 20,000 to 30,000 clones detected, 80% to 90% appear once; the ten largest clones hold under 9%. Each patient experienced a relapse that followed autologous stem cell transplantation, and brentuximab vedotin exposure varied. This specimen consisted of peripheral blood mononuclear cells (PBMCs), obtained before the second cycle of nivolumab. Receptors were obtained from a human donor with classical Hodgkin lymphoma.

This rearrangement joins TRBV29-1 to TRBJ2-1; 13 bases map to TRBD2. This CDR3 contains 15 residues. Germline V gene data show CDR1 as SQVTM and CDR2 as ANQGSEA. J was trimmed by 6 bases and V by 7 bases; bases with no gene match: 9. For the CDR3, the DNA is TGCAGCGACAGACTAGCGGGGGGCCCTGGCAATGAGCAGTTCTTC. It specifies CSDRLAGGPGNEQFF.

V and J are TRBV15 and TRBJ2-1; perhaps TRBD2 as D (5 bases). Germline CDR1 and CDR2: LNHNV and YYDKDF (reference sequence). The CDR3 runs to 16 residues. Deletions cut 3 bases from V and 3 bases from J, with 15 bases between. CDR3: CATSREGPGDYNEQFF. The CDR3 nucleotides read TGTGCCACCAGCAGGGAAGGGCCCGGGGACTACAATGAGCAGTTCTTC.

This clone was seen only a few times. V is TRBV11-2 and J is TRBJ1-6; unclear D gene. Trimming cost V 2 bases and J 7 bases, with 3 bases left between them. The CDR3 consists of 12 residues. Germline CDR1 reads SGHAT; CDR2 reads FQNNGV. CDR3 nucleotides: TGTGCCAGCAGCTTAAGGAATTCACCCCTCCACTTT. Its protein is CASSLRNSPLHF.

This clone is medium-sized (0.01 to 0.1%) within its sample. The chain has TRBV2 and TRBJ2-2; 9 bases match TRBD1. Germline values: CDR1 SNHLY, CDR2 FYNNEI. The CDR3 is 17 residues long. Trimming cost V 6 bases and J 4 bases; bases outside gene matches: 12. CDR3 residues: CASSHPQGARSTGELFF. The CDR3 bases are TGTGCCAGCAGCCACCCACAGGGGGCGCGAAGCACCGGGGAGCTGTTTTTT.